The present entry profiles one T cell receptor (beta chain) with its context. The target of this receptor is not known. There are no base qualities to consult, and no much larger clone falls within one base. V loses 4 bases of germline sequence and J loses 7 bases, and the interval between the two ends is 20 bases. From the cysteine through the phenylalanine, the CDR3 covers 14 amino acids. This entry keeps only the CDR3 DNA: 42 bases, framed from base 1. CDR1 GTSNPN and CDR2 SVGIG are derived from the germline V gene (reference sequence). Each collaborating institution followed its own protocols to collect whole blood in K2EDTA tubes. Collaborator samples were shipped for TCRbeta analysis as frozen whole blood, isolated PBMCs, or DNA extracted from either sample type. This specimen comes from a study of blood T cell repertoires in COVID-19 (dated by TCRdb to 2020 to 2021). The study in broad terms: Collaborator samples came from the United States, Italy and Spain and covered acute and convalescent phases of COVID-19. The repertoires were released in a freely available public database intended as a resource for research on the immune response to SARS-CoV-2. Samples came from the ongoing ImmuneRACE study (first 160 participants) plus 1,254 subjects from 6 global collaborators. The material from the prospective study consisted of cDNA or gDNA derived from T cells, B-cell-depleted T cells, or PBMCs. The dataset comprised deeply sampled blood TCRbeta repertoires from subjects exposed to, actively infected with, or recovered from COVID-19. A de-identified subject ID, COVID-19 status, age in years and sex were almost always included in the sample metadata. Where HLA class I and class II types were available, the types were taken from metadata supplied by the sample provider, not from assay-based typing.

General findings and caveats noted by the study authors: The quantity of clinical and demographic metadata differed by source and by participant and was supplied without curation.

TCRbeta CDR3 regions were amplified from genomic DNA using the immunoSEQ Assay, a bias-controlled multiplex PCR. The original methods were these. Nucleated cell counts per sample were estimated from amplification of reference gene primers within the assay. Sequence reads were collapsed and filtered to measure the absolute abundance of every unique TCRbeta CDR3 rearrangement. Productive Simpson clonality was computed per sample as the square root of Simpson's diversity index over productive rearrangements. The immuneACCESS repertoire file appears here via TCRdb, limited to in-frame rearrangements. These files lack a portion of the clones; in checked studies, under half of the deficit traces to unresolved V genes, and the cause of the others is not known. The V and J calls and clone size are taken from that table; D and trimming were inferred from the DNA. Here the sample has approximately 41,000 clones; 89% occur a single time. The ten largest clones add up to 20% to 25% of the sample.

Material: peripheral blood. The receptor chain draws on TRBV30 and TRBJ2-7; TRBD2 is a possible D gene, resting on 6 matching bases. This TCR derives from a man aged 45-65 years with active COVID-19. The CDR3 region has the sequence CAWMGGSAGWEQYF. The nucleotide sequence reads as follows: TGTGCCTGGATGGGCGGTTCAGCGGGTTGGGAGCAGTACTTC.